One sample yielded the 16 T cell receptor beta chains listed below, sequenced in a study of blood T cell repertoires in COVID-19 (dated by TCRdb to the early 2020s). Receptor libraries were prepared by the immunoSEQ multiplex PCR assay. TCRdb provides this immuneACCESS table in a form limited to in-frame rearrangements. Some clones are lacking; in checked studies, under half of them reflect an unresolved V gene, and why the rest are absent is not known. In this sample the table shows fewer than 350,000 clones, around 90% of which occur a single time. The ten largest clones represent around 6.8% of the sample. Sequencing was done on a sample of peripheral blood. All receptors come from a woman aged 25 to 39 with COVID-19, enrolled during active disease.

The chain carries TRBV5-4 and TRBJ2-6; D possibly corresponds to TRBD2 (5 bases). The CDR3 has 19 amino acids. Germline CDR1 is SGHNT and CDR2 is YYREEE (reference sequence). Deletions cut 4 bases from V and 0 bases from J, with 20 bases between. The CDR3 DNA reads TGTGCCAGCAGCCCCCCGGGGTTAGGGATGGTCTCTGGGGCCAACGTCCTGACTTTC. This translates into CASSPPGLGMVSGANVLTF. Full variable domain (missing parts from reference TRBV5-4 and TRBJ2-6): ETGVTQSPTHLIKTRGQQVTLRCSSQSGHNTVSWYQQALGQGPQFIFQYYREEENGRGNFPPRFSGLQFPNYSSELNVNALELDDSALYLCASSPPGLGMVSGANVLTFGAGSRLTVL.

The chain joins TRBV4-1 to TRBJ2-7, with TRBD2 matching over 9 bases. V trimming: 1 base; J trimming: 3 bases; junction bases outside the gene matches: 7. The CDR3 has 16 residues. The germline CDR1 and CDR2 sequences are MGHRA and YSYEKL. CDR3 bases: TGCGCCAGCAGCCAAGTCAGATCTAGCGGGGTCTACGAGCAGTACTTC. Translating gives CASSQVRSSGVYEQYF.

In its sample, this clone was seen once. CDR3 in DNA: TGTGCCAGCGGAGACGGTGCTTTCAATGAAAAACTGTTTTTT. This gives the protein CASGDGAFNEKLFF. The chain combines TRBV6-5 with TRBJ1-4; D is ambiguous. The germline V and J ends were trimmed by 8 bases and 5 bases, with 15 bases remaining between them. The CDR3 has 14 amino acids. Germline V lookup: CDR1 MNHEY, CDR2 SVGAGI.

The gene calls are TRBV4-1 and TRBJ2-5; 7 positions match TRBD2. The CDR3 is 17 amino acids. Germline trimming cut 0 bases from V and 1 base from J; bases unmatched to any gene: 8. Germline V gene data show CDR1 as MGHRA and CDR2 as YSYEKL. The DNA of the CDR3 is TGCGCCAGCAGCCAAGATCCGCCCGCGGGAGTCCAAGAGACCCAGTACTTC. Protein sequence: CASSQDPPAGVQETQYF.

This clone appeared a single time. This sequence joins TRBV28 and TRBJ2-3; the D gene is possibly TRBD1 (5 bases). Looked up from germline, CDR1 is MDHEN and CDR2 is SYDVKM. The length of the CDR3 is 13 residues. The V end lost 4 bases, the J end lost 1 base, and 6 bases lay between the germline ends. This CDR3 is CASSSRGTDTQYF. The CDR3 coding sequence is TGTGCCAGCAGTTCCAGGGGCACAGATACGCAGTATTTT.

Only one count was recorded for this clone. The chain links TRBV10-1 to TRBJ2-1; TRBD2 matches at 10 bases. V was pared by 8 bases and J by 4 bases, with 17 bases of the junction left unmatched. This CDR3 spans 18 amino acids. The germline V gene encodes CDR1 WNHNN and CDR2 SYGVQD (reference sequence). CDR3 loop: CASSSGRALRGAYNEQFF. The CDR3 coding sequence is TGCGCCAGCTCCAGCGGGAGGGCCCTCAGGGGGGCTTACAATGAGCAGTTCTTC.

This chain links TRBV6-6 with TRBJ2-3, with D tentatively TRBD1 (5 bases). CDR3 length: 16 amino acids. Per germline, CDR1 MNHNY and CDR2 SVGAGI (reference sequence). The germline V and J ends were trimmed by 6 bases and 4 bases, with 20 bases remaining between them. The CDR3 nucleotides are TGTGCCAGCAGACCAAGACGTGGGGAAGGGGCAGATACGCAGTATTTT. As protein: CASRPRRGEGADTQYF.

The chain carries TRBV10-3 and TRBJ1-3, with 9 positions matching TRBD1. Germline trimming cut 10 bases from V and 4 bases from J; bases unmatched to any gene: 8. CDR3 length: 14 amino acids. The V gene's germline CDR1 is ENHRY and CDR2 SYGVKD. DNA of the CDR3: TGTGCCAGCTGGGACAGGGTCGGCGGAAACACCATATATTTT. Residues: CASWDRVGGNTIYF.

The rearrangement links TRBV9 to TRBJ2-7; 9 nucleotides agree with TRBD1. J was trimmed by 4 bases and V by 4 bases; bases with no gene match: 3. Germline lookup yields CDR1 SGDLS and CDR2 YYNGEE. The CDR3 sequence is 13 residues long. The CDR3 here is CASSPGQGYEQYF. CDR3 DNA: TGTGCCAGCAGCCCTGGACAGGGGTACGAGCAGTACTTC.

The chain combines TRBV30 with TRBJ1-1; maybe TRBD1 (5 bases). The V gene's germline CDR1 is GTSNPN and CDR2 SVGIG (reference sequence). CDR3 length: 13 amino acids. Deletions cut 0 bases from V and 4 bases from J, with 9 bases between. The CDR3 spells CAWSVQESTEAFF. In DNA, the CDR3 is TGTGCCTGGAGTGTACAGGAGAGCACTGAAGCTTTCTTT.

The rearrangement links TRBV12-1 to TRBJ2-7; the D call TRBD2 from the table was never checked on the DNA. TRBV12-1 is described as a pseudogene. The length of the CDR3 is 13 residues. The CDR3: CASSYGTQHEQYF. CDR3 sequence (DNA): TGTGCCAGCAGCTACGGGACTCAACACGAGCAGTACTTC.

This sequence joins TRBV6-6 and TRBJ2-3; 8 bases map to TRBD2. The germline V gene has CDR1 MNHNY and CDR2 SVGAGI (reference sequence). CDR3 length: 16 residues. V was clipped by 5 bases and J by 5 bases; unmatched bases: 12. For the CDR3, the DNA is TGTGCCAGCAGTCAGCCTCTAGCGGGTGTGAGAGATACGCAGTATTTT. As protein: CASSQPLAGVRDTQYF.

CDR3 residues: CSVTGMHTEAFF. In DNA, the CDR3 is TGCAGCGTTACAGGGATGCACACTGAAGCTTTCTTT. The chain couples TRBV29-1 to TRBJ1-1; the D gene is possibly TRBD1 (6 bases). Trimming left V 5 bases short and J 3 bases short, with 10 bases between. Germline V lookup: CDR1 SQVTM, CDR2 ANQGSEA. The CDR3 length is 12 residues.

The rearrangement uses TRBV20-1 and TRBJ2-4; tentative D call: TRBD1 (7 bases). Germline V gene data show CDR1 as DFQATT and CDR2 as SNEGSKA (reference sequence). V was trimmed by 5 bases and J by 15 bases, leaving 14 bases between them. The CDR3 is made up of 10 amino acids. CDR3 sequence: CSASGTAGYF. The CDR3 coding sequence is TGCAGTGCTTCCGGGACAGCGGGGTACTTC.

This clone appeared a single time. V gene TRBV6-6 combines with J gene TRBJ2-5, with 8 bases that match TRBD1. The V and J ends lost 4 bases and 2 bases, in that order; junction bases with no gene match: 3. The length of the CDR3 is 14 residues. Germline lookup yields CDR1 MNHNY and CDR2 SVGAGI (reference sequence). The CDR3 bases are TGTGCCAGCAGTTCCCAGGGGGCGCAAGAGACCCAGTACTTC. Protein: CASSSQGAQETQYF.

Turning to this clone: The junction departs from germline at one end; a sequencing error may be responsible. The gene calls are TRBV7-8 and TRBJ1-1; 9 nucleotides match TRBD1. There are 18 residues in the CDR3. Germline V gene data show CDR1 as SGHVS and CDR2 as FQNEAQ. This chain's CDR3 is CASTLEPTGGYMNTEAFF. The CDR3 region has the DNA TGTGCCAGCACCTTAGAACCGACAGGGGGTTACATGAACACTGAAGCTTTCTTT.